The T cell receptor (beta chain) described here comes from a study of blood T cell repertoires in COVID-19. Background on the study: The samples span acute and convalescent COVID-19 from the United States, Italy and Spain. PBMCs, B-cell-depleted T cells, or T cells provided the cDNA or gDNA that made up the material.

V was clipped by 5 bases and J by 1 base, with 17 bases between them. Germline V gene data show CDR1 as SEHNR and CDR2 as FQNEAQ (reference sequence). The CDR3 totals 16 residues. Source study methods: Reference gene primer amplification gave nucleated cell count estimates. Generated by immunoSEQ multiplex PCR, the TCRdb table keeps only in-frame clones and is missing some. That table is the source of V, J and clone size, and D and trimming were worked out from the DNA. The sample has around 700,000 clones, 85% to 90% seen once; the top ten hold over 0.2%. This TCR was sampled from a woman aged 18-29 years with acute or convalescent COVID-19. Sequencing was carried out using peripheral blood. The chain recombines TRBV7-9 with TRBJ2-5; a weak D match, TRBD1 (6 bases). This CDR3 is CASSDQGQDFQETQYF. DNA of the CDR3: TGTGCCAGCAGCGACCAGGGGCAGGACTTCCAAGAGACCCAGTACTTC.